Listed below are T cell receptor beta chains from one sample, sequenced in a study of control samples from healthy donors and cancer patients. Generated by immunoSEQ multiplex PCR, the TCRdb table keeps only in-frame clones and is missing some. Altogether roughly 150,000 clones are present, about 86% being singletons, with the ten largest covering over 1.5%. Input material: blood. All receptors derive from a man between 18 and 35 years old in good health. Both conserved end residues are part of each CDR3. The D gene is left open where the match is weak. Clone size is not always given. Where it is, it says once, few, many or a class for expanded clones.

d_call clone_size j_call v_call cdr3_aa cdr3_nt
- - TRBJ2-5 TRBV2 CASSRRETQYF TGTGCCAGCAGTAGGAGGGAGACCCAGTACTTC
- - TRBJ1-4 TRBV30 CAWSTGPNEKLFF TGTGCCTGGAGCACAGGGCCGAATGAAAAACTGTTTTTT
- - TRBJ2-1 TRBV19 CASSIHLANEQFF TGTGCCAGTAGTATCCATCTTGCCAATGAGCAGTTCTTC
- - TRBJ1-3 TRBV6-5 CASSYSPGPGNTIYF TGTGCCAGCAGTTACTCGCCAGGACCAGGAAACACCATATATTTT
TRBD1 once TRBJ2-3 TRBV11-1 CASSFLGQGADTQYF TGTGCCAGCAGCTTTTTGGGACAGGGCGCAGATACGCAGTATTTT
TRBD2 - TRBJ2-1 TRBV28 CASSPPATSGAQFF TGTGCCAGCAGTCCCCCCGCGACTAGCGGGGCCCAGTTCTTC
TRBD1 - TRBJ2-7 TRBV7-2 CASSLQYRTGTYEQYF TGTGCCAGCAGCTTACAGTATCGGACAGGGACCTACGAGCAGTACTTC
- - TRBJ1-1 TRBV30 CAWSVKLNTEAFF TGTGCCTGGAGTGTAAAGTTGAACACTGAAGCTTTCTTT
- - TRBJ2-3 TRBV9 CASSVEGGTDTQYF TGTGCCAGCAGCGTAGAGGGGGGGACAGATACGCAGTATTTT
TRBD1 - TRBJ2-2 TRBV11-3 CASSKTGGDTGELFF TGTGCCAGCAGCAAAACAGGGGGTGACACCGGGGAGCTGTTTTTT
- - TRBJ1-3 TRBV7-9 CASSAGGSGNTIYF TGTGCCAGCAGCGCGGGGGGATCCGGAAACACCATATATTTT
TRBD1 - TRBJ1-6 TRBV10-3 CATTGGDSPLHF TGTGCCACTACAGGGGGCGATTCACCCCTCCACTTT
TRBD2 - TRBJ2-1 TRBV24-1 CATGGLAGGPLLNEQFF TGTGCCACCGGGGGACTAGCGGGGGGGCCGCTCCTAAATGAGCAGTTCTTC
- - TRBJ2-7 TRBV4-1 CASSPGPAYEQYF TGCGCCAGCAGCCCCGGCCCGGCCTACGAGCAGTACTTC
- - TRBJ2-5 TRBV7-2 CASSLGGGLEKETQYF TGTGCCAGCAGCTTAGGTGGAGGTTTGGAAAAAGAGACCCAGTACTTC
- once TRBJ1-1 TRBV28 CASSEQGVVNTEAFF TGTGCCAGCAGTGAGCAGGGTGTGGTGAACACTGAAGCTTTCTTT
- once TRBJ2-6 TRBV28 CASTTPGANVLTF TGTGCCAGCACCACCCCTGGGGCCAACGTCCTGACTTTC
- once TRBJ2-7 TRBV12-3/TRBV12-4 CASSLGAGNEQYF TGTGCCAGCAGTTTAGGTGCGGGGAACGAGCAGTACTTC